Listed here are 27 T cell receptor beta chains from one sample, sequenced in a study of shared T cell receptors in the human thymus. Libraries were prepared by immunoSEQ multiplex PCR; TCRdb keeps only in-frame clonotypes and omits some of them. The sample shows hundreds of thousands of clones, around 87% of them seen only once. The data were also submitted as part of a second study, on human thymus T cells.

Specimen: thymocytes. The receptors stem from a boy younger than two with a congenital heart defect.

The gene calls are TRBV27 and TRBJ1-6, with no clear D. Germline-derived CDR1 and CDR2 are MNHEY and SMNVEV (reference sequence). CDR3 size: 16 residues. V was shortened by 6 bases and J by 11 bases, with 23 bases between the two germline ends. The CDR3: CASSPDGPRSVAPLHF. CDR3 DNA: TGTGCCAGCAGCCCTGACGGCCCTAGATCGGTTGCACCCCTCCACTTT.

The sample holds a few counts of this clone. The V call is TRBV2, the J call TRBJ2-7, with TRBD2 identical over 15 bases. The CDR3 is 16 residues long. Germline CDR1 SNHLY, CDR2 FYNNEI. Unmatched junction bases numbered 6, after V lost 6 bases and J lost 3 bases. CDR3 loop: CASRLGTSGRYYEQYF. In DNA form, the CDR3 reads TGTGCCAGCAGACTTGGGACTAGCGGGAGGTACTACGAGCAGTACTTC.

This chain uses TRBV25-1 with TRBJ1-6, with TRBD1 identical over 8 bases. J gave up 8 bases and V 7 bases, and 4 bases lay outside the gene matches. The V gene's germline CDR1 is MGHDK and CDR2 SYGVNS. The CDR3 sequence is 13 residues long. CDR3: CASTRGPDSPLHF. As DNA, the CDR3 is TGTGCCAGCACCAGGGGGCCAGATTCACCCCTCCACTTT.

This chain joins TRBV27 and TRBJ2-5; 9 nucleotides align to TRBD2. The germline V gene has CDR1 MNHEY and CDR2 SMNVEV (reference sequence). V was pared by 5 bases and J by 0 bases, with 4 bases of the junction left unmatched. The CDR3 spans 15 residues. CDR3 residues: CASSRTSVDQETQYF. The DNA of the CDR3 is TGTGCCAGCAGTCGGACTAGCGTAGACCAAGAGACCCAGTACTTC.

The chain couples TRBV25-1 to TRBJ2-7, with 11 bases identical to TRBD2. Losses at the gene ends were 3 bases for V and 4 bases for J; bases not matched to a gene: 11. CDR3 length: 17 amino acids. CDR1 and CDR2 from the germline V gene are MGHDK and SYGVNS. As DNA, the CDR3 is TGTGCCAGCAGTGAGAACCTTGCCGGGACTAGCGGATACGAGCAGTACTTC. Its translation: CASSENLAGTSGYEQYF.

This clone has only one observation. This chain links TRBV27 with TRBJ1-1; the D is unclear. CDR1 MNHEY and CDR2 SMNVEV come from the germline V gene (reference sequence). Trimming took off 8 bases at V and 1 base at J, with 5 bases between the two ends. The CDR3 is made up of 11 amino acids. The CDR3 reads CASLRNTEAFF. DNA for the CDR3: TGTGCCAGCCTGCGGAACACTGAAGCTTTCTTT.

This chain joins TRBV4-3 and TRBJ2-1, with 7 bases that match TRBD1. Germline V gene lookup returns CDR1 LGHNA and CDR2 YSLEER. J was trimmed by 2 bases and V by 4 bases; bases with no gene match: 8. This CDR3 is built from 16 residues. CDR3 in amino acids: CASSPYRGHPYNEQFF. In DNA form, the CDR3 reads TGCGCCAGCAGCCCCTACAGGGGACACCCCTACAATGAGCAGTTCTTC.

The chain has TRBV5-1 and TRBJ2-7; D perhaps matches TRBD1 (6 bases). Germline CDR1 reads SGHRS; CDR2 reads YFSETQ. V was clipped by 3 bases and J by 5 bases, with 21 bases between them. CDR3 length: 16 amino acids. CDR3 protein: CASSWPPTGGLHEQYF. CDR3 DNA: TGCGCCAGCAGCTGGCCCCCGACAGGAGGATTGCACGAGCAGTACTTC.

V gene TRBV28 combines with J gene TRBJ1-6; possible D gene TRBD1, 6 bases. The CDR3 has 16 amino acids. CDR1 and CDR2 from the germline V gene are MDHEN and SYDVKM. Trimming cost V 2 bases and J 5 bases, with 13 bases left between them. The CDR3 sequence: CASSLRVRTDNSPLHF. CDR3 coding DNA: TGTGCCAGCAGTTTACGTGTGCGGACAGATAATTCACCCCTCCACTTT.

The genes are TRBV27 and TRBJ2-1; TRBD2 aligns across 11 bases. The CDR3 sequence is 18 residues long. The germline V gene has CDR1 MNHEY and CDR2 SMNVEV (reference sequence). The V and J ends lost 4 bases and 5 bases, in that order; junction bases with no gene match: 13. The CDR3 protein is CASSSAGLAERGHNEQFF. The CDR3 DNA is TGTGCCAGCAGTTCCGCGGGACTAGCGGAGAGGGGGCACAATGAGCAGTTCTTC.

This clone occurred once. V and J are TRBV5-1 and TRBJ2-5, with TRBD1 matching over 8 bases. The J call could be wrong; TRBJ2-7 is a better fit for the DNA end. This CDR3 contains 16 residues. CDR1 SGHRS and CDR2 YFSETQ come from the germline V gene. CDR3 DNA sequence: TGCGCCAGCAGCTTGGTTCAGGGGGCTTCAAGGTACGAGCAGTACTTC. Protein: CASSLVQGASRYEQYF.

This chain joins TRBV7-2 and TRBJ2-7; 7 bases align to TRBD1. With V trimmed by 2 bases and J by 1 base, 5 bases remained unmatched. This CDR3 comprises 15 residues. Germline V CDR1 and CDR2: SGHTA, FQGNSA. The CDR3 here is CASSLLDRLSYEQYF. The CDR3 coding sequence is TGTGCCAGCAGCTTATTGGACAGGCTTTCCTACGAGCAGTACTTC.

The chain employs TRBV27 and TRBJ2-1; 7 nucleotides agree with TRBD2. This CDR3 spans 18 amino acids. V shed 2 bases and J 5 bases; nucleotides not matched to a gene: 15. The germline CDR1 and CDR2 sequences are MNHEY and SMNVEV (reference sequence). This chain's CDR3 is CASSLRVNRGSSDNEQFF. The CDR3, as DNA: TGTGCCAGCAGTTTAAGAGTGAACCGCGGGAGTTCGGACAATGAGCAGTTCTTC.

V usage is TRBV7-2 and J usage is TRBJ2-7; TRBD2 matches 8 bases. The CDR3 totals 13 residues. Trimming removed 3 bases from V and 7 bases from J; junction bases left unmatched: 5. Germline V gives CDR1 SGHTA, CDR2 FQGNSA. The CDR3 loop is CASSFREGREQYF. For the CDR3, the DNA is TGTGCCAGCAGCTTTCGGGAGGGGAGGGAGCAGTACTTC.

The V and J genes are TRBV28 and TRBJ2-7, with D tentatively TRBD1 (6 bases). V was trimmed by 3 bases and J by 10 bases, leaving 13 bases between them. This CDR3 has 12 amino acids. The V gene's germline CDR1 is MDHEN and CDR2 SYDVKM. CDR3 DNA: TGTGCCAGCAGTTTGCCCCAGGGGCTCCAGTACTTC. It encodes CASSLPQGLQYF.

The chain uses TRBV27 and TRBJ2-1; 10 bases are a match to TRBD2. Trimming removed 5 bases from V and 6 bases from J; junction bases left unmatched: 7. This CDR3 has 15 residues. Germline V lookup: CDR1 MNHEY, CDR2 SMNVEV (reference sequence). As DNA, the CDR3 is TGTGCCAGCAGTCCGTCACTAGCGGGGCTCAATGAGCAGTTCTTC. It codes for CASSPSLAGLNEQFF.

The V call is TRBV1, the J call TRBJ2-1; TRBD2, the table's D call, was not compared with the DNA. TRBV1 is designated a pseudogene. This CDR3 region has 16 residues. CDR3 residues: CTSSHLLAGYYNEQFF. CDR3 coding DNA: TGCACCAGCAGCCACCTACTAGCGGGATACTACAATGAGCAGTTCTTC.

In its sample, this clone was seen once. The rearrangement joins TRBV19 to TRBJ2-7, with a possible D match to TRBD2 (6 bases). The ends were cut back, 3 bases at V and 0 bases at J, with 18 bases in the middle. Germline V lookup: CDR1 LNHDA, CDR2 SQIVND (reference sequence). The CDR3 totals 17 residues. The CDR3 DNA is TGTGCCAGTAGTATGATTGGGGACTCTCGAAGCTCCTACGAGCAGTACTTC. It codes for CASSMIGDSRSSYEQYF.

The rearrangement links TRBV7-9 to TRBJ2-1; 7 nucleotides agree with TRBD1. Unmatched junction bases numbered 15, after V lost 2 bases and J lost 14 bases. This CDR3 has 15 amino acids. Germline CDR1 and CDR2: SEHNR and FQNEAQ (reference sequence). The CDR3: CASSLTIYRGEQEFF. The CDR3 coding sequence is TGTGCCAGCAGCTTAACGATATACAGGGGCGAGCAGGAGTTCTTC.

The chain recombines TRBV5-1 with TRBJ2-6, with 14 nucleotides matching TRBD2. Germline V CDR1 and CDR2: SGHRS, YFSETQ. With V trimmed by 4 bases and J by 3 bases, 12 bases remained unmatched. This CDR3 contains 20 residues. The CDR3 coding sequence is TGCGCCAGCAGCGTCTCTCGACTAGCGGGAGGGCCGGGTGGGGCCAACGTCCTGACTTTC. Protein: CASSVSRLAGGPGGANVLTF.

The rearrangement links TRBV4-1 to TRBJ2-2; D call uncertain. Germline values: CDR1 MGHRA, CDR2 YSYEKL. Trimming removed 0 bases from V and 4 bases from J, with 15 bases in between. The CDR3 consists of 17 residues. CDR3 amino acids: CASSQDHRQVFTGELFF. The CDR3 DNA follows: TGCGCCAGCAGCCAAGACCATCGGCAGGTGTTCACCGGGGAGCTGTTTTTT.

The rearrangement links TRBV14 to TRBJ2-2; D possibly corresponds to TRBD2 (5 bases). Per germline, CDR1 SGHDN and CDR2 FVKESK. CDR3 length: 15 amino acids. Trimming pared 0 bases from V and 6 bases from J, leaving 11 bases between. CDR3 sequence (DNA): TGTGCCAGCAGCCAAGAAAGGACTGGAGCCGGGGAGCTGTTTTTT. Translation gives CASSQERTGAGELFF.

V and J are TRBV6-6 and TRBJ2-7; D is unresolved. CDR3 length equals 11 residues. Germline CDR1 and CDR2: MNHNY and SVGAGI (reference sequence). Trimming pared 4 bases from V and 3 bases from J, leaving 4 bases between. In DNA form, the CDR3 reads TGTGCCAGCAGTTCCCTCTACGAGCAGTACTTC. This gives the protein CASSSLYEQYF.

This clone occurred once. The rearrangement joins TRBV18 to TRBJ2-1; a weak D match, TRBD2 (6 bases). Germline-derived CDR1 and CDR2 are KGHSH and LQKENI. Trimming took 0 bases from V and 6 from J, leaving 15 bases between them. This CDR3 has 16 amino acids. The CDR3 loop reads CASSPPASAISNEQFF. In DNA form, the CDR3 reads TGTGCCAGCTCACCACCGGCTAGCGCGATTTCCAATGAGCAGTTCTTC.

The V call is TRBV28, the J call TRBJ1-1; 7 bases fit TRBD1. The germline V gene encodes CDR1 MDHEN and CDR2 SYDVKM. The ends lost 6 bases at V and 9 bases at J; junction bases unmatched: 7. This CDR3 has 12 residues. CDR3 bases: TGTGCCAGCAGCTCAGGGGGGACCCAAGCTTTCTTT. It yields the protein CASSSGGTQAFF.

Note on this clone: The same CDR3 arises from other DNA sequences in this sample as well. The V call is TRBV5-1, the J call TRBJ2-5; no reliable D call. Germline V CDR1 and CDR2: SGHRS, YFSETQ. The V end was cut by 0 bases, the J end by 2 bases, with 5 bases between. The CDR3 consists of 13 residues. This chain's CDR3 is CASSLGQQETQYF. The CDR3 DNA reads TGCGCCAGCAGCTTGGGTCAGCAAGAGACCCAGTACTTC.

The V and J genes are TRBV5-4 and TRBJ1-6; 7 nucleotides match TRBD1. Germline V CDR1 and CDR2: SGHNT, YYREEE (reference sequence). V was pared by 5 bases and J by 7 bases, with 12 bases of the junction left unmatched. This CDR3 region has 16 residues. The CDR3 DNA reads as TGTGCCAGCAGACTCCAGGGGGGTGAGAGGAATTCACCCCTCCACTTT. This codes for CASRLQGGERNSPLHF.